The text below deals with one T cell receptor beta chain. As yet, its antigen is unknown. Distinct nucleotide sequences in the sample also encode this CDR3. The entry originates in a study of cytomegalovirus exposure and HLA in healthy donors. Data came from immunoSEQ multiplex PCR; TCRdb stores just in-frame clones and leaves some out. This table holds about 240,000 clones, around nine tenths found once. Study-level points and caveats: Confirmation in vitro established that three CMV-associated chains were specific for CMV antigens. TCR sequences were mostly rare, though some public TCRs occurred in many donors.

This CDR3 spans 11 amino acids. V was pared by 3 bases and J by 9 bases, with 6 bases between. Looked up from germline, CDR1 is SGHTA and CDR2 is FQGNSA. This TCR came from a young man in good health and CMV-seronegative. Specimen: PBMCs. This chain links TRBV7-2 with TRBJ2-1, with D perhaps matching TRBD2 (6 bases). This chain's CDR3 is CASSLGGEQFF. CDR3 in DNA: TGTGCCAGCAGCTTGGGGGGTGAGCAGTTCTTC.